The present TCR beta chain was sequenced within a study of STAT5B mutations in CD4+ large granular lymphocyte leukemia. Findings of the study overall: About a quarter of private leukemic clonotypes occurred rarely in other patients' non-leukemic repertoires.

Some clones are missing from TCRdb's copy, which holds only in-frame ones; the method was immunoSEQ multiplex PCR. In the table there are about 31,000 clones, around 74% of which are singletons. As for this clone: Its antigen remains unidentified.

The TCR comes from a human donor in good health. The sequenced material came from CD4+ T cells from blood buffy coats.

CDR3 sequence: CASSYPVGRVDQPQHF. The CDR3 DNA reads as TGTGCCAGCAGTTACCCCGTCGGGCGGGTCGATCAGCCCCAGCATTTT. The chain joins TRBV28 to TRBJ1-5; D is ambiguous. V lost 4 bases to trimming and J lost 5 bases, with 18 bases between them. Germline V gives CDR1 MDHEN, CDR2 SYDVKM. The CDR3 extends over 16 amino acids.